The 10 T cell receptor beta chains reported below all come from one sample, sequenced in a study of T cell repertoires in cytomegalovirus infection. TCRdb fed the reads into MiXCR, producing one record per CDR3 protein. The sample lists around 530,000 distinct CDR3 sequences, more than 20% occurring once. The sample consisted of PBMCs. The receptors were sampled from a human donor in good health (CMV status not recorded). Some clones in this sample may be carry-over from other donors' samples.

The J gene is TRBJ2-4, the V gene TRBV4-3; maybe TRBD1 (6 bases). The CDR3 extends over 17 amino acids. Germline-derived CDR1 and CDR2 are LGHNA and YSLEER. V was trimmed by 0 bases and J by 2 bases, leaving 14 bases between them. CDR3 nucleotides: TGCGCCAGCAGCCAAGATCCGGGGCAGGGGACCAAAAACATTCAGTACTTC. Translation gives CASSQDPGQGTKNIQYF.

This clonotype was seen at least ten times. The chain joins TRBV7-2 to TRBJ2-1, with TRBD2 as a possible D gene (6 bases). The V gene's germline CDR1 is SGHTA and CDR2 FQGNSA. The CDR3 runs to 16 residues. The V end lost 3 bases, the J end lost 10 bases, and 22 bases lay between the germline ends. The CDR3 sequence is CASSFFAGPIAGEQFF. CDR3 bases: TGTGCCAGCAGCTTCTTCGCGGGCCCCATTGCGGGGGAGCAGTTCTTC. Complete variable domain (other parts from reference TRBV7-2 and TRBJ2-1): GAGVSQSPSNKVTEKGKDVELRCDPISGHTALYWYRQSLGQGLEFLIYFQGNSAPDKSGLPSDRFSAERTGGSVSTLTIQRTQQEDSAVYLCASSFFAGPIAGEQFFGPGTRLTVL.

This rearrangement joins TRBV20-1 to TRBJ2-1; TRBD2 matches 10 bases. From germline, CDR1 is DFQATT and CDR2 SNEGSKA (reference sequence). The CDR3 length is 15 residues. J gave up 9 bases and V 1 base, and 9 bases lay outside the gene matches. CDR3 in DNA: TGCAGTGCTAGAGGTTCTAGCGGGAGTTTCGGTGAGCAGTTCTTC. Protein sequence: CSARGSSGSFGEQFF.

The chain joins TRBV12-3 or TRBV12-4 to TRBJ1-5; no definite D call. Trimming left V 11 bases short and J 5 bases short, with 16 bases between. The CDR3 is made up of 13 amino acids. The CDR3 DNA is TGTGCCTCCCAAGGGTCGGGGTATCAGCCCCAGCATTTT. Its protein product is CASQGSGYQPQHF.

Ten or more counts support this clonotype. The chain employs TRBV7-2 and TRBJ2-1, with 8 bases identical to TRBD2. There are 14 residues in the CDR3. Germline CDR1 reads SGHTA; CDR2 reads FQGNSA. Losses at the gene ends were 4 bases for V and 3 bases for J; bases not matched to a gene: 2. This CDR3 reads CASSSREGYNEQFF. The CDR3 DNA reads TGTGCCAGCAGCTCCCGGGAGGGCTACAATGAGCAGTTCTTC.

J is TRBJ2-2 and V is TRBV7-3; D might be TRBD2 (5 bases). V gave up 11 bases and J gave up 10 bases, with 8 bases separating them. The CDR3 is 9 amino acids. Germline CDR1 and CDR2: SGHTA and FQGTGA. The CDR3 DNA reads as TGTGCCTGCGGGCCGGAGCTGTTTTTT. This encodes CACGPELFF.

This clonotype was counted at least ten times. This sequence joins TRBV7-2 and TRBJ1-5; TRBD1 agrees at 8 bases. The CDR3 totals 13 residues. Germline CDR1 SGHTA, CDR2 FQGNSA. With V trimmed by 9 bases and J by 4 bases, 5 bases remained unmatched. CDR3 in amino acids: CASNTGGNQPQHF. In DNA, the CDR3 is TGTGCCAGTAACACAGGGGGAAATCAGCCCCAGCATTTT.

Only a few counts were recorded for this clonotype. V gene TRBV6-2 or TRBV6-3 combines with J gene TRBJ2-7, with a weak D call TRBD2 (6 bases). V lost 2 bases to trimming and J lost 6 bases, with 14 bases between them. In germline, CDR1 is MNHEY, CDR2 SVGEGT. The CDR3 consists of 14 residues. The CDR3 coding sequence is TGTGCCAGCAGTTACGCGGGACCCCAATTCGAGCAGTACGTC. It translates to CASSYAGPQFEQYV.

The genes are TRBV28 and TRBJ2-1; D might be TRBD2 (6 bases). V was cut by 7 bases and J by 8 bases, with 18 bases left in between. The CDR3 runs 14 residues. Germline CDR1 is MDHEN and CDR2 is SYDVKM. CDR3 residues: CASTVAGPGHEQFF. The DNA for the CDR3 is TGTGCCAGCACTGTCGCGGGACCGGGGCATGAGCAGTTCTTC.

The V and J genes are TRBV29-1 and TRBJ2-5; the D gene is possibly TRBD2 (5 bases). Germline loops: CDR1 SQVTM, CDR2 ANQGSEA. The V and J ends lost 5 bases and 0 bases respectively, with 16 bases between them. The CDR3 has 15 residues. CDR3 residues: CSVRPSGLYQETQYF. For the CDR3, the DNA is TGCAGCGTTAGGCCGAGCGGATTGTACCAAGAGACCCAGTACTTC.